Listed here is a single T cell receptor (beta chain). This sample stems from a study of siplizumab effects on memory and regulatory T cells. The germline V gene encodes CDR1 SGHNT and CDR2 YYREEE (reference sequence). This CDR3 is built from 16 residues. V shed 7 bases and J shed 3 bases, with 19 bases lying between them. TCRdb keeps only in-frame clones here, not all; method: immunoSEQ multiplex PCR. Among tens of thousands of clones, approximately 95% were seen once, and the ten largest hold around 0.33%. The chain recombines TRBV5-4 with TRBJ2-2; perhaps TRBD2 as D (5 bases). Sequenced material: non-Treg CD4+ T cells sorted from blood. The source of this sequence is a human donor in good health. The CDR3 loop is CASRTFQVGDTGELFF. The CDR3 DNA is TGTGCCAGCCGAACATTTCAGGTGGGAGACACCGGGGAGCTGTTTTTT. Using reference TRBV5-4 and TRBJ2-2 for the parts outside the CDR3, the full variable domain is ETGVTQSPTHLIKTRGQQVTLRCSSQSGHNTVSWYQQALGQGPQFIFQYYREEENGRGNFPPRFSGLQFPNYSSELNVNALELDDSALYLCASRTFQVGDTGELFFGEGSRLTVL.